This T cell receptor (beta chain) was recovered during a study of cytomegalovirus exposure and HLA in healthy donors. In this sample, this clone turned up once. PCR involved 60 Vbeta and 13 Jbeta primers. The data were produced by immunoSEQ multiplex PCR, yet TCRdb's version contains in-frame clones alone and is incomplete. The sample consists of fewer than 150,000 clones, roughly 74% of them appearing once. V lost 2 bases and J 2 bases, leaving 13 bases between the germline ends. CDR1 is SNHLY, CDR2 FYNNEI, per germline. The CDR3 is 16 amino acids. Material for sequencing was PBMCs. This receptor was obtained from a woman aged 45-59 years in good health and CMV-seropositive. This sequence joins TRBV2 and TRBJ2-1; D is undetermined. CDR3 loop: CASSEPVQSAYNEQFF. As DNA, the CDR3 is TGTGCCAGCAGTGAACCTGTCCAAAGCGCCTACAATGAGCAGTTCTTC.